Below are 18 T cell receptor beta chains sequenced from a single sample in a study of blood T cells in healthy people across ages. Using a J-beta primer mix together with a sample-barcoded 5' primer, a second PCR was run for about 7 to 12 cycles. In TCRdb, the 5' RACE reads were re-called with MiXCR into one record per CDR3 protein. The table includes 450,000 to 650,000 distinct CDR3 sequences, about 24% detected once. The sample was also reused in another study, on T cells of mothers and their children.

Material: blood. Receptors were obtained from a boy younger than 18 in good health.

The count of this clonotype is one. V gene TRBV29-1 combines with J gene TRBJ1-1; 8 bases fit TRBD1. Germline-derived CDR1 and CDR2 are SQVTM and ANQGSEA. V lost 3 bases, J lost 3 bases, and 3 bases stayed unmatched. The CDR3 runs to 13 residues. The CDR3 nucleotides are TGCAGCGTTGATACGGACAGGGACACTGAAGCTTTCTTT. Translated: CSVDTDRDTEAFF.

This chain connects TRBV20-1 to TRBJ2-5; 12 bases agree with TRBD2. The end of the DNA fits TRBJ2-1 better, so the J call may be wrong. Germline values: CDR1 DFQATT, CDR2 SNEGSKA (reference sequence). The CDR3 loop spans 16 amino acids. The CDR3 bases are TGCAGTGCTAGACGGCTAGCGGGGGGGCTTTACAATGAGCAGTTCTTC. It specifies CSARRLAGGLYNEQFF.

The chain couples TRBV20-1 to TRBJ2-3; maybe TRBD2 (5 bases). CDR3 length: 15 amino acids. V lost 0 bases and J lost 3, with 13 bases in between. The germline V gene encodes CDR1 DFQATT and CDR2 SNEGSKA (reference sequence). The CDR3 loop is CSARDSGKGTDTQYF. The DNA of the CDR3 is TGCAGTGCTAGAGATTCGGGAAAAGGGACAGATACGCAGTATTTT.

This chain uses TRBV15 with TRBJ1-1; no firm D call. Trimming left V 0 bases short and J 2 bases short, with 7 bases between. Germline lookup yields CDR1 LNHNV and CDR2 YYDKDF (reference sequence). CDR3 length: 14 residues. Here the CDR3 DNA reads TGTGCCACCAGCAGAGATTACGTAAACACTGAAGCTTTCTTT. Its protein is CATSRDYVNTEAFF.

This clonotype was seen more than once but under ten times. The chain uses TRBV11-1 and TRBJ1-2, with 7 bases matching TRBD1. From germline, CDR1 is SGHAT and CDR2 FQDESV (reference sequence). The CDR3 covers 14 residues. V was pared by 5 bases and J by 4 bases, with 7 bases of the junction left unmatched. CDR3 nucleotides: TGTGCCAGCAGCGACGGGACAGTTCGCTATGGCTACACCTTC. Translating it yields CASSDGTVRYGYTF. The full variable domain, its missing parts supplied by reference TRBV11-1 and TRBJ1-2, is EAEVAQSPRYKITEKSQAVAFWCDPISGHATLYWYRQILGQGPELLVQFQDESVVDDSQLPKDRFSAERLKGVDSTLKIQPAELGDSAMYLCASSDGTVRYGYTFGSGTRLTVV.

The sample holds a few counts of this clonotype. The rearrangement uses TRBV28 and TRBJ2-1; 8 nucleotides agree with TRBD1. The end of the DNA is better explained by TRBJ2-7, so the J call may be wrong. Germline-derived CDR1 and CDR2 are MDHEN and SYDVKM. This CDR3 is 17 amino acids long. Written as DNA, the CDR3 is TGTGCCAGCAGTCCACCCATTCCTGACAGGGGCTTGGACGAGCAGTACTTC. Its protein product is CASSPPIPDRGLDEQYF.

The CDR3 DNA reads as TGTGCCAGCAGTCCCCAGGACAGGGGACCGTACCAAGAGACCCAGTACTTC. Encoded protein: CASSPQDRGPYQETQYF. V is TRBV27 and J is TRBJ2-5, with 9 bases that match TRBD1. In germline, CDR1 is MNHEY, CDR2 SMNVEV (reference sequence). V shed 5 bases, J shed 0 bases, and the junction held 10 bases outside the gene matches. There are 17 residues in the CDR3.

This clonotype was seen a handful of times. Sequence at one end of the junction differs from germline and may be a read error. The genes are TRBV27 and TRBJ2-5; TRBD2 agrees at 9 bases. Germline V gene sequence: CDR1 MNHEY, CDR2 SMNVEV (reference sequence). This CDR3 region has 15 residues. CDR3: CASSLSGTSSWPQYF. The CDR3, as DNA: TGTGCCAGCAGTCTATCCGGGACTAGCAGCTGGCCCCAGTACTTC.

This clonotype occurred a few times. The final CDR3 position lacks the conserved phenylalanine or tryptophan, pointing to a likely read error. CDR3 sequence (DNA): TGTGCCAGCAGTTTAAACCCCTTGCCAGATACGCAGTATCTT. Its protein product is CASSLNPLPDTQYL. This chain uses TRBV28 with TRBJ2-3; no firm D call. V lost 2 bases and J 4 bases, leaving 10 bases between the germline ends. This CDR3 is 14 amino acids long. Germline values: CDR1 MDHEN, CDR2 SYDVKM.

This rearrangement joins TRBV24-1 to TRBJ1-4; the D is unclear. Germline CDR1 is KGHDR and CDR2 is SFDVKD. Trimming took off 11 bases at V and 7 bases at J, with 16 bases between the two ends. The CDR3 contains 13 residues. The CDR3 DNA reads TGTGCCAACCTCTGTCTCAGCGGTGAAAAACTGTTTTTT. It codes for CANLCLSGEKLFF.

In this sample, this clonotype turned up a few times. The chain has TRBV7-2 and TRBJ2-5; a possible D gene is TRBD1 (6 bases). The length of the CDR3 is 11 residues. V shed 5 bases and J shed 13 bases, with 14 bases lying between them. Germline V gene data show CDR1 as SGHTA and CDR2 as FQGNSA. In nucleotides, the CDR3 is TGTGCCAGCAGCCCCCTAGACAGGTCGTACTTC. Amino acid sequence: CASSPLDRSYF.

This clonotype was seen only a few times. The V and J genes are TRBV10-3 and TRBJ1-3; D unresolved. Trimming stripped 5 bases from V and 0 bases from J, with 14 bases between. Germline V gene lookup returns CDR1 ENHRY and CDR2 SYGVKD. The CDR3 totals 16 residues. The CDR3 is CAISPLAGSSGNTIYF. CDR3 DNA sequence: TGTGCCATCAGTCCCCTTGCGGGGAGCTCTGGAAACACCATATATTTT.

A few counts support this clonotype. The rearrangement uses TRBV30 and TRBJ1-1; D remains ambiguous. V was cut by 0 bases and J by 0 bases, with 5 bases left in between. This CDR3 is built from 13 residues. CDR1 and CDR2 from the germline V gene are GTSNPN and SVGIG (reference sequence). DNA of the CDR3: TGTGCCTGGAGTGTACAGCTGAACACTGAAGCTTTCTTT. It yields the protein CAWSVQLNTEAFF.

CDR3 sequence reads: CASFTANYGYTF. In DNA, the CDR3 is TGTGCCAGCTTCACGGCTAACTATGGCTACACCTTC. This chain uses TRBV6-6 with TRBJ1-2; unclear D gene. V gave up 8 bases and J gave up 0 bases, with 7 bases separating them. There are 12 residues in the CDR3. The germline CDR1 and CDR2 sequences are MNHNY and SVGAGI (reference sequence).

Ten or more counts support this clonotype. The chain combines TRBV4-3 with TRBJ1-4; unclear D gene. Germline lookup yields CDR1 LGHNA and CDR2 YSLEER. V dropped 3 bases and J dropped 5 bases, with 16 bases sitting between them. The CDR3 extends over 16 amino acids. CDR3 in DNA: TGCGCCAGCAGCCACCTTCCTGGGTATGAGAATGAAAAACTGTTTTTT. The encoded protein is CASSHLPGYENEKLFF.

This chain links TRBV28 with TRBJ1-2, with TRBD1 matching 9 bases. The V gene end was trimmed by 6 bases and the J gene end by 7 bases; junction bases not matched to a gene: 12. This CDR3 contains 15 residues. Germline CDR1 MDHEN, CDR2 SYDVKM. CDR3 sequence: CASSPRDRELFGYTF. The CDR3 nucleotides read TGTGCCAGCAGCCCCAGGGACAGGGAGCTCTTTGGCTACACCTTC.

This clonotype has more than one count but fewer than ten. This rearrangement joins TRBV4-1 to TRBJ2-1; D perhaps matches TRBD1 (6 bases). Trimming shortened V by 1 base and J by 6 bases, and 10 bases separated the two germline ends. Germline values: CDR1 MGHRA, CDR2 YSYEKL. The CDR3 has 14 residues. The CDR3 nucleotides read TGCGCCAGCAGCCAAGCACAGGGTCTCAATGAGCAGTTCTTC. This gives the protein CASSQAQGLNEQFF.

This clonotype came up a few times. The chain employs TRBV12-3 or TRBV12-4 and TRBJ2-1, with 9 bases that match TRBD1. The CDR3 contains 16 residues. Trimming cost V 0 bases and J 3 bases; bases outside gene matches: 3. The CDR3 region has the DNA TGTGCCAGCAGTTTAGCGCGGGACAGGGACTACAATGAGCAGTTCTTC. Amino acid sequence: CASSLARDRDYNEQFF.